Shown below are 30 T cell receptor beta chains from a single sample sequenced in a study of human T cells and chemical hapten exposure. MiXCR, applied by TCRdb to the RACE reads, yields one record per CDR3 protein. The table lists approximately 85,000 distinct CDR3 sequences, more than 8.5% of them singletons. Time point specified: patch test 2, 6 weeks after DPC sensitization. Treatment of the sample: therapeutic diphenylcyclopropenone sensitization with weekly scalp DPC. This specimen was whole blood, taken in connection with sensitization to the hapten diphenylcyclopropenone (DPC). The receptors originated from a woman aged 25 to 39 with alopecia areata. Some clones in this sample may be carry-over from other donors' samples.

This clonotype was counted a few times. The rearrangement links TRBV7-9 to TRBJ2-7, with a tentative D call TRBD1 (6 bases). Deletions cut 2 bases from V and 0 bases from J, with 11 bases between. Per the germline V gene, CDR1 is SEHNR and CDR2 is FQNEAQ (reference sequence). The CDR3 is made up of 15 amino acids. The CDR3 spells CASSLSSDSSYEQYF. The CDR3 region has the DNA TGTGCCAGCAGCTTATCGTCGGACAGCTCCTACGAGCAGTACTTC.

In this sample, this clonotype turned up many times. The chain couples TRBV3-1 to TRBJ2-7, with D uncertain. The V gene lost 1 base and the J gene lost 3 bases, with 10 bases spanning the gap. The CDR3 loop spans 14 amino acids. The germline CDR1 and CDR2 sequences are LGHDT and YNNKEL (reference sequence). This chain's CDR3 is CASSQAGRNYEQYF. DNA of the CDR3: TGTGCCAGCAGCCAAGCTGGGCGGAACTACGAGCAGTACTTC.

This clonotype was counted ten times or more. This chain uses TRBV21-1 with TRBJ2-7; the D call in the table, TRBD1, was not verified against the DNA. TRBV21-1 is designated a pseudogene. This CDR3 has 16 residues. The CDR3 nucleotides read TGTGCCAGCAGCCCTGGGACAGGGGTTTCCACCTACGAGCAGTACTTC. As protein: CASSPGTGVSTYEQYF.

This clonotype was seen ten or more times. The chain employs TRBV7-2 and TRBJ2-5; D might be TRBD1 (5 bases). The V and J ends lost 1 base and 5 bases respectively, with 14 bases between them. CDR3 length equals 15 residues. CDR1 and CDR2 (germline): SGHTA, FQGNSA. The DNA of the CDR3 is TGTGCCAGCAGCTTAGAGGCGGCAGGGCGGGAGACCCAGTACTTC. Protein: CASSLEAAGRETQYF.

In this sample, this clonotype turned up a few times. V gene TRBV3-1 combines with J gene TRBJ2-1; 8 nucleotides align to TRBD2. The length of the CDR3 is 16 residues. CDR1 and CDR2 from the germline V gene are LGHDT and YNNKEL (reference sequence). J lost 5 bases, V lost 1 base, and 7 bases had no gene match. CDR3 DNA sequence: TGTGCCAGCAGCCAAGCGGGGGGGAGGGCCGACAATGAGCAGTTCTTC. This sequence encodes CASSQAGGRADNEQFF.

This clonotype was counted between two and nine times. The J gene is TRBJ1-1, the V gene TRBV28; D is ambiguous. This CDR3 contains 12 residues. In germline, CDR1 is MDHEN, CDR2 SYDVKM. With 4 bases removed from V and 8 bases from J, the gap between germline ends came to 11 bases. The CDR3 DNA sequence: TGTGCCAGCAGTTCCCAAACAGTGGAAGCTTTCTTT. As protein: CASSSQTVEAFF.

This clonotype was counted a few times. The chain carries TRBV20-1 and TRBJ2-6; D is ambiguous. The CDR3 sequence is 15 residues long. V was shortened by 3 bases and J by 0 bases, with 9 bases between the two germline ends. The germline gives CDR1 DFQATT, CDR2 SNEGSKA (reference sequence). In DNA, the CDR3 is TGCAGTGCTAGGACCCCCGGCTCTGGGGCCAACGTCCTGACTTTC. Translation: CSARTPGSGANVLTF.

This clonotype was recorded at least ten times. The rearrangement links TRBV28 to TRBJ2-5, with a tentative D call TRBD2 (5 bases). The V gene's germline CDR1 is MDHEN and CDR2 SYDVKM. This CDR3 spans 13 amino acids. The V end lost 6 bases, the J end lost 3 bases, and 11 bases lay between the germline ends. This CDR3 is CASRRAGEETQYF. CDR3 DNA sequence: TGTGCCAGCAGGAGGGCAGGAGAAGAGACCCAGTACTTC.

This clonotype was seen a handful of times. V gene TRBV5-1 combines with J gene TRBJ2-3; 9 positions agree with TRBD2. This CDR3 contains 14 residues. In germline, CDR1 is SGHRS, CDR2 YFSETQ. J gave up 1 base and V 3 bases, and 0 bases lay outside the gene matches. The CDR3 spells CASSWTSGTDTQYF. The CDR3 nucleotides read TGCGCCAGCAGCTGGACTAGCGGCACAGATACGCAGTATTTT. Filled out from reference TRBV5-1 and TRBJ2-3, the complete variable domain reads KAGVTQTPRYLIKTRGQQVTLSCSPISGHRSVSWYQQTPGQGLQFLFEYFSETQRNKGNFPGRFSGRQFSNSRSEMNVSTLELGDSALYLCASSWTSGTDTQYFGPGTRLTVL.

This clonotype has only a few counts. The rearrangement joins TRBV7-2 to TRBJ2-1, with 11 nucleotides matching TRBD2. The CDR3 extends over 17 amino acids. J was trimmed by 0 bases and V by 1 base; bases with no gene match: 2. Looked up from germline, CDR1 is SGHTA and CDR2 is FQGNSA. The DNA of the CDR3 is TGTGCCAGCAGCTTAGGTAGCGGGGGGGCCTCCTACAATGAGCAGTTCTTC. Protein sequence: CASSLGSGGASYNEQFF.

This clonotype came up many times. This rearrangement joins TRBV2 to TRBJ2-3; 7 bases map to TRBD2. In germline, CDR1 is SNHLY, CDR2 FYNNEI. J gave up 6 bases and V 8 bases, and 11 bases lay outside the gene matches. CDR3 size: 14 residues. CDR3 coding DNA: TGTGCCAGCGGTGGGCTGGGAGGGGCGGATACGCAGTATTTT. Translated: CASGGLGGADTQYF.

The J gene is TRBJ2-7, the V gene TRBV4-1; D is undetermined. Deletions cut 6 bases from V and 7 bases from J, with 7 bases between. The length of the CDR3 is 10 residues. From germline, CDR1 is MGHRA and CDR2 YSYEKL. CDR3 bases: TGCGCCAGCAGGGCCCGGGAGCAGTACTTC. It is translated as CASRAREQYF.

This clonotype appeared many times. The chain joins TRBV20-1 to TRBJ2-3; the match to TRBD1 covers 10 bases. This CDR3 comprises 16 residues. The V segment lost 2 bases and the J segment 5 bases; nucleotides outside the gene matches: 10. In germline, CDR1 is DFQATT, CDR2 SNEGSKA (reference sequence). Written as DNA, the CDR3 is TGCAGTGCTAGACCCTACGGGACAGGGGAGGAAGATACGCAGTATTTT. Protein: CSARPYGTGEEDTQYF.

This clonotype was picked up many times. V and J are TRBV6-2 or TRBV6-3 and TRBJ2-7, with D maybe TRBD2 (6 bases). The V gene's germline CDR1 is MNHEY and CDR2 SVGEGT. V lost 2 bases, J lost 2 bases, and 16 bases lay in between. The CDR3 loop spans 16 amino acids. Written as DNA, the CDR3 is TGTGCCAGCAGTTACGCATTTGGGAGGACCACCTACGAGCAGTACTTC. It encodes CASSYAFGRTTYEQYF.

This clonotype was recorded a few times. The rearrangement uses TRBV7-9 and TRBJ2-7; a weak D match, TRBD2 (5 bases). This CDR3 comprises 15 residues. The V gene lost 6 bases and the J gene lost 9 bases, with 24 bases spanning the gap. CDR1 SEHNR and CDR2 FQNEAQ come from the germline V gene (reference sequence). The DNA for the CDR3 is TGTGCCAGCAGTTGGTCTGCGGCGTCCCCGGCGGGGCAGTACTTC. The encoded protein is CASSWSAASPAGQYF.

This clonotype has at least ten counts. The chain links TRBV11-2 to TRBJ1-2; TRBD1 aligns across 7 bases. CDR1 SGHAT and CDR2 FQNNGV come from the germline V gene. The CDR3 is made up of 16 amino acids. The trim removed 5 bases at V and 1 base at J, leaving 10 bases unmatched. The CDR3 protein is CASSPRDSLSNYGYTF. Written as DNA, the CDR3 is TGTGCCAGCAGCCCGAGGGACAGTTTGAGTAACTATGGCTACACCTTC.

The sample holds many counts of this clonotype. The chain has TRBV7-8 and TRBJ1-1; D uncertain. The CDR3 length is 13 residues. V was pared by 7 bases and J by 0 bases, with 9 bases between. Germline CDR1 is SGHVS and CDR2 is FQNEAQ. The CDR3 loop reads CASTTRLNTEAFF. DNA for the CDR3: TGTGCCAGCACCACGCGGTTGAACACTGAAGCTTTCTTT.

This clonotype was counted a few times. The chain carries TRBV20-1 and TRBJ1-3, with 7 bases lining up with TRBD1. The V and J ends lost 5 bases and 0 bases, in that order; junction bases with no gene match: 4. Per germline, CDR1 DFQATT and CDR2 SNEGSKA (reference sequence). This CDR3 has 14 amino acids. The CDR3 reads CSALDRNSGNTIYF. CDR3 nucleotides: TGCAGTGCTTTGGACAGGAACTCTGGAAACACCATATATTTT.

In this sample, this clonotype turned up a few times. V is TRBV5-4 and J is TRBJ1-2; no definite D call. The V gene lost 4 bases and the J gene lost 8 bases, with 15 bases spanning the gap. Germline V CDR1 and CDR2: SGHNT, YYREEE (reference sequence). This CDR3 has 13 residues. The CDR3 loop reads CASSPVPIGGYTF. The CDR3 DNA sequence: TGTGCCAGCAGCCCCGTACCGATCGGGGGCTACACCTTC.

This clonotype was recorded at least ten times. V is TRBV6-5 and J is TRBJ1-6, with TRBD1 identical over 8 bases. CDR1 is MNHEY and CDR2 is SVGAGI in the germline V gene. Trimming took 10 bases from V and 7 from J; bases not matched to a gene: 3. The CDR3 runs 12 residues. The CDR3 region is CATRGPNSPLHF. As DNA, the CDR3 is TGTGCCACCAGGGGGCCGAATTCACCCCTCCACTTT.

This clonotype was seen repeatedly, ten times or more. The chain joins TRBV27 to TRBJ2-7; 9 bases align to TRBD1. Germline V lookup: CDR1 MNHEY, CDR2 SMNVEV (reference sequence). V was clipped by 5 bases and J by 6 bases; unmatched bases: 11. The CDR3 extends over 15 amino acids. CDR3 residues: CASSPLGTGPPEQYF. As DNA, the CDR3 is TGTGCCAGCAGTCCTCTCGGGACAGGGCCCCCCGAGCAGTACTTC.

This clonotype was found many times. The chain combines TRBV29-1 with TRBJ1-5; D remains unclear. Germline values: CDR1 SQVTM, CDR2 ANQGSEA. Trimming removed 7 bases at V and 0 bases at J, with 10 bases between. This CDR3 contains 13 residues. The DNA for the CDR3 is TGCAGCGCCGCAGGATCTAGCAATCAGCCCCAGCATTTT. Translation: CSAAGSSNQPQHF.

The rearrangement uses TRBV7-2 and TRBJ2-2; D may correspond to TRBD1 or TRBD2 (5 bases each). Germline V lookup: CDR1 SGHTA, CDR2 FQGNSA. Trimming pared 6 bases from V and 3 bases from J, leaving 14 bases between. The CDR3 is 15 residues long. In DNA form, the CDR3 reads TGTGCCAGCAGTCGGGACGTCGGATACACCGGGGAGCTGTTTTTT. It yields the protein CASSRDVGYTGELFF.

The chain carries TRBV6-1 and TRBJ2-3; D uncertain. V was cut by 7 bases and J by 6 bases, with 20 bases left in between. CDR1 is MNHNS, CDR2 SASEGT, per germline. The CDR3 covers 15 residues. The CDR3 bases are TGTGCCAGCACTGGACGGGCCGGGTTGGATGATACGCAGTATTTT. Its translation is CASTGRAGLDDTQYF.

This clonotype was counted a few times. The genes are TRBV20-1 and TRBJ2-5; maybe TRBD1 (6 bases). The V end was cut by 5 bases, the J end by 0 bases, with 10 bases between. CDR1 is DFQATT, CDR2 SNEGSKA, per germline (reference sequence). The CDR3 covers 13 residues. CDR3 in DNA: TGCAGTGCTGGAGGACAGAACCAAGAGACCCAGTACTTC. It specifies CSAGGQNQETQYF.

This clonotype was seen a handful of times. This rearrangement joins TRBV20-1 to TRBJ2-1; weak D call: TRBD1 (5 bases). The CDR3 spans 14 residues. Per germline, CDR1 DFQATT and CDR2 SNEGSKA (reference sequence). V lost 6 bases and J lost 5, with 17 bases in between. CDR3 sequence reads: CSADAVAGNNEQFF. In DNA, the CDR3 is TGCAGTGCCGACGCTGTGGCAGGGAACAATGAGCAGTTCTTC.

This clonotype occurred many times. The chain links TRBV7-6 to TRBJ1-1; the D gene is possibly TRBD1 (5 bases). Germline V gives CDR1 SGHVS, CDR2 FNYEAQ. V was trimmed by 1 base and J by 8 bases, leaving 14 bases between them. The CDR3 runs to 14 residues. The CDR3 DNA reads TGTGCCAGCAGCTTAGTTCCCAGGGAATCAGAAGCTTTCTTT. Its protein product is CASSLVPRESEAFF.

The V call is TRBV3-1, the J call TRBJ2-5; 9 nucleotides agree with TRBD2. This CDR3 has 15 amino acids. Germline V gene lookup returns CDR1 LGHDT and CDR2 YNNKEL (reference sequence). Germline trimming cut 4 bases from V and 4 bases from J; bases unmatched to any gene: 7. The CDR3 DNA follows: TGTGCCAGCAGCCCGAGAGCGGGAGGCAGAGAGACCCAGTACTTC. Residues: CASSPRAGGRETQYF.

In this sample, this clonotype turned up a few times. This chain joins TRBV5-1 and TRBJ1-4; D might be TRBD1 (5 bases). Germline CDR1 reads SGHRS; CDR2 reads YFSETQ. There are 13 residues in the CDR3. V was trimmed by 6 bases and J by 7 bases, leaving 13 bases between them. In DNA form, the CDR3 reads TGCGCCAGCAAGAAAGGGGAGGCTGAAAAACTGTTTTTT. It codes for CASKKGEAEKLFF.

This clonotype was seen at least ten times. V gene TRBV20-1 combines with J gene TRBJ1-2; no clear D. The CDR3 extends over 14 amino acids. The ends were cut back, 5 bases at V and 4 bases at J, with 17 bases in the middle. Germline V gene sequence: CDR1 DFQATT, CDR2 SNEGSKA (reference sequence). The CDR3: CSAVTAMSSYGYTF. In DNA, the CDR3 is TGCAGTGCTGTTACAGCAATGAGTTCCTATGGCTACACCTTC.